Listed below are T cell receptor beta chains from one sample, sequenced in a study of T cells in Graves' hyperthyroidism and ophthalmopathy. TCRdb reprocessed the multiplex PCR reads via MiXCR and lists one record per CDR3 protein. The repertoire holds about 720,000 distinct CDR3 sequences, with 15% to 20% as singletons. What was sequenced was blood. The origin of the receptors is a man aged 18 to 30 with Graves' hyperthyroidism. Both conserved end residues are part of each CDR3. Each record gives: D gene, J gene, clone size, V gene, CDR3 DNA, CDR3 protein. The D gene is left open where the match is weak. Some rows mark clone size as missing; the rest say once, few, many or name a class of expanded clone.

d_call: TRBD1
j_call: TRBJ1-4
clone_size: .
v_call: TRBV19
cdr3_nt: TGTGCCAGCAGGACAGGGCAAGCAACTAATGAAAAACTGTTTTTT
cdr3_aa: CASRTGQATNEKLFF

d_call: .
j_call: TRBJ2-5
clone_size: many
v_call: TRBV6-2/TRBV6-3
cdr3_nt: TGTGCCAGTCATCCCGTCTTGGAAGAGACCCAGTACTTC
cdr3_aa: CASHPVLEETQYF

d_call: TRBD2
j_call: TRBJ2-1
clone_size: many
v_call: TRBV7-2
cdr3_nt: TGTGCCAGCAGCTTGGAGCGGGGGGCCTACAATGAGCAGTTCTTC
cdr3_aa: CASSLERGAYNEQFF

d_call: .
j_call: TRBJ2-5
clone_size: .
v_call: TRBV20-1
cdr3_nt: TGCAGTGCTAGTAGCACGGAGACCCAGTACTTC
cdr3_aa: CSASSTETQYF

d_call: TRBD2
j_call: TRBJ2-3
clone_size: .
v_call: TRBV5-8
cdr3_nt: TGTGCCAGCAGCTTTGGGCTAGCGGGAGTTCGCACAGATACGCAGTATTTT
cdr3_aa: CASSFGLAGVRTDTQYF

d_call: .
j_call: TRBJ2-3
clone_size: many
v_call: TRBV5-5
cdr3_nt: TGTGCCAGCATGAGCGGAGTCCCTCCGGGTACGCAGTATTTT
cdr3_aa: CASMSGVPPGTQYF

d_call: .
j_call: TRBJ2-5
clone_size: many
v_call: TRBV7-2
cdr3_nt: TGTGCCAGCAGGAGAACTGGGAGTGAGACCCAGTACTTC
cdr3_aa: CASRRTGSETQYF

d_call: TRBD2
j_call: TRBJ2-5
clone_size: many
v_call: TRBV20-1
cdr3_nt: TGCAGTGCTAGGGCAGCGACGGGGCGGGAGGAGACCCAGTACTTC
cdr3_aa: CSARAATGREETQYF

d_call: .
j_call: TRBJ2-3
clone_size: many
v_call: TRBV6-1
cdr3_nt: TGTGCCAGCAGTGACCAGGGAACCAGCCGGGGCACAGATACGCAGTATTTT
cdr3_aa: CASSDQGTSRGTDTQYF

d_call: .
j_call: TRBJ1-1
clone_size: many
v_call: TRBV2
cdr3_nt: TGTGCCAGCAGTGAAAGGGGACGGGCTTTCTTT
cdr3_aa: CASSERGRAFF

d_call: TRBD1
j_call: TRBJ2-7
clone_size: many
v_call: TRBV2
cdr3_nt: TGTGCCAGCAGAAGACAGGGATCATACGAGCAGTACTTC
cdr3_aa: CASRRQGSYEQYF

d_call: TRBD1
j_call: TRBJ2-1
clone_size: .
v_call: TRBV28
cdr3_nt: TGTGCCAGCAGTTCAGACAGGGGTACCTACAATGAGCAGTTCTTC
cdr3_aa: CASSSDRGTYNEQFF

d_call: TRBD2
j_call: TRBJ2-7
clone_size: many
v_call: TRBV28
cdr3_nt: TGTGCCAGCAGTTTATTTCAGGGAGGGAATGAAGAGCAGTACTTC
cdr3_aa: CASSLFQGGNEEQYF

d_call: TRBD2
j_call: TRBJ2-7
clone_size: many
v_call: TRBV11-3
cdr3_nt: TGTGCCAGCAGCCCAGGGGGCCTAGCGGGAGAATACGAGCAGTACTTC
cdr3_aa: CASSPGGLAGEYEQYF

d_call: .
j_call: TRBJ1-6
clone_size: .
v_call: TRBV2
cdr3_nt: TGTGCCAGCAGTGATGTGGGACGGGCTGCGGCACCCCTCCACTTT
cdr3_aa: CASSDVGRAAAPLHF

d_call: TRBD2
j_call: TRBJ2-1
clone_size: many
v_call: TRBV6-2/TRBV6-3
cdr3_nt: TGTGCCAGCAGTTACTCGGAGACTAGCGGGCTCCATGAGCAGTTCTTC
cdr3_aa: CASSYSETSGLHEQFF

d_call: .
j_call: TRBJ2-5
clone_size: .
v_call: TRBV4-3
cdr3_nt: TGCGCCAGCAGCCAAGATCGGGTGGGATCCTTGTACCTGAAGACCCAGTACTTC
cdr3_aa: CASSQDRVGSLYLKTQYF

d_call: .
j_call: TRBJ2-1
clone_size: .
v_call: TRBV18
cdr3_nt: TGTGCCAGCTCACCACGGACAAACTTAGCGGCCCTCTCCTACAATGAGCAGTTCTTC
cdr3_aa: CASSPRTNLAALSYNEQFF

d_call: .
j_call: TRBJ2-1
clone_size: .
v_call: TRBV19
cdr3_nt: TGTGCCAGTAGTATATCCGGTTACGATGAGCAGTTCTTC
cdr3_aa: CASSISGYDEQFF

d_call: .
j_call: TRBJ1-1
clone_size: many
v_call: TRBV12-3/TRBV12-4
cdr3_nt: TGTGCCAGCACCCGCGGGGAAGGAGCTTTCTTT
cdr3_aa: CASTRGEGAFF

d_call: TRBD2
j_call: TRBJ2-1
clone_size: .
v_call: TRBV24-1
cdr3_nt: TGTGCCACCAGTGATTCGAAGACTAGCGGAGGGCGTAATGAGCAGTTCTTC
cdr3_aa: CATSDSKTSGGRNEQFF

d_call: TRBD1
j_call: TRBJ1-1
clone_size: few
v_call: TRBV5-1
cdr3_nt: TGCGCCAGCAGCCAACGGACAGGGGACACTGAAGCTTTCTTT
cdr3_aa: CASSQRTGDTEAFF

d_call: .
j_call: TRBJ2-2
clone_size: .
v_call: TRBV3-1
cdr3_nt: TGTGCCAGCACTGAGGGAGTGCACACCGGGGAGCTGTTTTTT
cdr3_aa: CASTEGVHTGELFF

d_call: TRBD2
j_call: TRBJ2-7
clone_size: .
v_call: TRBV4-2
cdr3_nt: TGTGCCAGCAGCCAAGAAGCTAGCGGGAGAGCTTACGAGCAGTACTTC
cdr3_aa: CASSQEASGRAYEQYF

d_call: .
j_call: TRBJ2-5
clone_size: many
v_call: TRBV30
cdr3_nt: TGTGCCTTACTTGGGCTAGATCGACAACAGTACTTC
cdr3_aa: CALLGLDRQQYF

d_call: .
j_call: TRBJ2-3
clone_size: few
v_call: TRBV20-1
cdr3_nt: TGCAGTGCCAGAGTTGGCGGGACGATCACAGATACGCAGTATTTT
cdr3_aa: CSARVGGTITDTQYF

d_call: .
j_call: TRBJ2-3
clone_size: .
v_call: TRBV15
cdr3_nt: TGTGCCACCAGCCGCAGACAGGGAGGCTCAGATACGCAGTATTTT
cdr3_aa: CATSRRQGGSDTQYF

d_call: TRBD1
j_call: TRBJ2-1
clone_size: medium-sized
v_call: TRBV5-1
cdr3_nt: TGCGCCAGCAGCCACGCATATGGGTTGACAGGGGGCAATGAGCAGTTCTTC
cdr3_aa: CASSHAYGLTGGNEQFF

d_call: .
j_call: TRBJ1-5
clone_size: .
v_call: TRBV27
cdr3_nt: TGTGCCAGCAGCTCCTCGAGGGGTCAGCCCCAGCATTTT
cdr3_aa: CASSSSRGQPQHF

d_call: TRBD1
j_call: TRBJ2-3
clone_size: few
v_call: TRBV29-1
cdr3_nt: TGCAGCGTTGAGAACCGGGACAGGGCCACAGATACGCAGTATTTT
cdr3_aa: CSVENRDRATDTQYF

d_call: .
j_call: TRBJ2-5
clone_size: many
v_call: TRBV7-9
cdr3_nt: TGTGCCAGCAGCTTAAATGCCGGCGTCCAAGAGACCCAGTACTTC
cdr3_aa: CASSLNAGVQETQYF

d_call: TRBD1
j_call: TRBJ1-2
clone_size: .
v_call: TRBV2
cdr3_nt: TGTGCCAGCAGCGGGACAGGGGTCGGCTACACCTTC
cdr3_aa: CASSGTGVGYTF

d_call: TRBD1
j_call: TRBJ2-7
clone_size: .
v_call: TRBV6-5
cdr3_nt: TGTGCCAGCAGTTACTCGATCGGCAGGGGGTTCCCCTACGAGCAGTACTTC
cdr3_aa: CASSYSIGRGFPYEQYF

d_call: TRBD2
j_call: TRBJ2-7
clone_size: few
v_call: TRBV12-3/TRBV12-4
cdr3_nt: TGTGCCAGCAGTATAAGCGGGATTAACTACGAGCAGTACTTC
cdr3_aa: CASSISGINYEQYF

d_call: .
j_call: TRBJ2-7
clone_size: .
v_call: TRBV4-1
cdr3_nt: TGCGCCAGCAGCCAAACAGACAGGTCAAGCTCCTACGAGCAGTACTTC
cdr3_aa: CASSQTDRSSSYEQYF

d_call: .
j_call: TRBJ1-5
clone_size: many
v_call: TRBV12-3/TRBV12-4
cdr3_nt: TGTGCCAGCAGCCCCCGTATGGGCAATCAGCCCCAGCATTTT
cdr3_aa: CASSPRMGNQPQHF

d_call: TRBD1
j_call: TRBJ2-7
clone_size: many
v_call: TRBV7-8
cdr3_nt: TGTGCCAGCAGCTTAGCGGGACAGGCGGCTAACGAGCAGTACTTC
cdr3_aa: CASSLAGQAANEQYF

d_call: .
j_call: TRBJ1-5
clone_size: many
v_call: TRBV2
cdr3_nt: TGTGCCAGCACCAGACAGGTCTTGAGCAATCAGCCCCAGCATTTT
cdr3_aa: CASTRQVLSNQPQHF

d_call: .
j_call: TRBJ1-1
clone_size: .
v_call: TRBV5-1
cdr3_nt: TGCGCCAGCAGCTTAGTTAATGAAGAAGCTTTCTTT
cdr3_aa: CASSLVNEEAFF

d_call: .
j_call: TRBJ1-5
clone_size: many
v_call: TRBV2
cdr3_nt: TGTGCCAGCAGTGATGGGGGCGGCAATCAGCCCCAGCATTTT
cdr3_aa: CASSDGGGNQPQHF

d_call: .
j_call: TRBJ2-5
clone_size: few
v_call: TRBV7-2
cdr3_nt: TGTGCCAGCAGCCTAGGGGTGGGAATACAAGAGACCCAGTACTTC
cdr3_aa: CASSLGVGIQETQYF

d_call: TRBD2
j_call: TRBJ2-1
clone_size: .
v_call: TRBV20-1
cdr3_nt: TGCAGTGCTAGAGCACGGGAGGCCTCCTACAATGAGCAGTTCTTC
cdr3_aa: CSARAREASYNEQFF

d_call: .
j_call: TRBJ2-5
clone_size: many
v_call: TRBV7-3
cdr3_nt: TGTGCCAGCAGCATGGCCCAAGAGACCCAGTACTTC
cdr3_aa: CASSMAQETQYF

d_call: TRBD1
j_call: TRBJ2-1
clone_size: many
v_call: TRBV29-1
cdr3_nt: TGCAGCGGGGGACAGGTTGTCTACAATGAGCAGTTCTTC
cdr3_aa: CSGGQVVYNEQFF

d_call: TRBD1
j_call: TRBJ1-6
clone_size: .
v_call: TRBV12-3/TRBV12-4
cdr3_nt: TGTGCCAGCAGTCTACAGGGGATAGGGAATTCACCCCTCCACTTT
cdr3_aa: CASSLQGIGNSPLHF

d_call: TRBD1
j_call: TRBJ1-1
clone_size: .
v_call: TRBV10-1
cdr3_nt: TGCGCCAGCAGTCCCCCGGGACAGTTGAACACTGAAGCTTTCTTT
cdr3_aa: CASSPPGQLNTEAFF

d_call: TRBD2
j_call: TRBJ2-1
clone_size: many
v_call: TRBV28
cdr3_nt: TGTGCCAGCAGTTTCCGGGGGCAGGGACTAGCGGGAGGGCACAATGAGCAGTTCTTC
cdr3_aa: CASSFRGQGLAGGHNEQFF

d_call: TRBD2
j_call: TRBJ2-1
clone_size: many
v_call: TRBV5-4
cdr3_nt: TGTGCCAGCAGCTGGGGACTAGCGTACAATGAGCAGTTCTTC
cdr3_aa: CASSWGLAYNEQFF

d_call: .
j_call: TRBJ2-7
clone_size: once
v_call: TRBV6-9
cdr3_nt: TGTGCCAGCAGTTCCTGGCGGAGCTCCTACGAGCAGTACTTC
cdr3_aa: CASSSWRSSYEQYF

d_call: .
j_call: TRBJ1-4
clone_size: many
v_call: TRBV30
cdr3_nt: TGTGCCTGGAGTGTATACCCAGGGGAAAAACTGTTTTTT
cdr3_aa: CAWSVYPGEKLFF

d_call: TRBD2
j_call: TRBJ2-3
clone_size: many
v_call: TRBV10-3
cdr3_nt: TGTGCCATCAGTGAGACTAGCGGGTCCCTTGAAGATACGCAGTATTTT
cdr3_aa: CAISETSGSLEDTQYF

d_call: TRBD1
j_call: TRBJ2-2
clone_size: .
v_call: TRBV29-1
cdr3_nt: TGCAGCGCCGAGACGCCACGGACAGGGGACACCGGGGAGCTGTTTTTT
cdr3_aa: CSAETPRTGDTGELFF

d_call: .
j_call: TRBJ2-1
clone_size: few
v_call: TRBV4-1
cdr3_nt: TGCGCCAGCAGCCAACCGACGGGACCAAGGGACAATGAGCAGTTCTTC
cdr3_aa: CASSQPTGPRDNEQFF

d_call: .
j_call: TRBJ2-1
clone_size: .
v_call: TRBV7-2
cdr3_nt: TGTGCCAGCAGCTTAGCCATAGGGGCTGAGCAGTTCTTC
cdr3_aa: CASSLAIGAEQFF